A single TCR beta chain is shown here with its context. Its antigen remains unknown. The sample belongs to a study of CD8 T cells in ankylosing spondylitis. Libraries of TCR beta came from quantitative 5'-RACE with molecular barcodes. Each CDR3 protein gets one entry after TCRdb re-called the 5' RACE reads with MiXCR. Counted here are roughly 700,000 distinct CDR3 sequences, around 20% occurring once; the ten biggest clones make up around a fifth. Study outcomes and limitations: One TCR beta motif, made up of under ten highly homologous variants, appeared characteristic of ankylosing spondylitis blood. Reports of some motif variants in reactive arthritis synovial fluid and blood predate this one. Within matched ankylosing spondylitis synovial fluid, disease-linked clones were reportedly significantly enriched.

Losses at the gene ends were 4 bases for V and 1 base for J; bases not matched to a gene: 13. Germline lookup yields CDR1 SGHAT and CDR2 FQNNGV. This CDR3 spans 19 amino acids. V and J are TRBV11-2 and TRBJ2-3, with TRBD2 identical over 11 bases. This sequence was found in a male donor with ankylosing spondylitis. Sequencing was carried out using blood, either unsorted or a sorted T cell fraction (not recorded which). CDR3 protein: CASSYGTSGRAFGTDTQYF. The CDR3 DNA reads TGTGCCAGCAGCTATGGGACTAGCGGTCGCGCCTTCGGCACAGATACGCAGTATTTT. The full variable domain, with the rest looked up from reference TRBV11-2 and TRBJ2-3, is EAGVAQSPRYKIIEKRQSVAFWCNPISGHATLYWYQQILGQGPKLLIQFQNNGVVDDSQLPKDRFSAERLKGVDSTLKIQPAKLEDSAVYLCASSYGTSGRAFGTDTQYFGPGTRLTVL.